This TCR beta chain was observed in a study of T-cell memory formation after mild COVID-19. Study-level background: Clusters of TCRs were largely donor specific.

V was clipped by 3 bases and J by 3 bases; unmatched bases: 1. Germline CDR1 reads SNHLY; CDR2 reads FYNNEI. The CDR3 spans 15 residues. Findings and caveats of the study: A subset of responding clones appeared in pre-infection memory, suggesting cross-reactive memory joined.

With regard to this clonotype: Its target is not known.

TCRdb redid the calling of the 5' RACE reads with MiXCR, one entry per CDR3 protein. The data contain some 320,000 distinct CDR3 sequences, 15% of them singletons. The sample comprised PBMCs or a T cell subset sorted from them (not recorded which). This TCR came from a man aged 18-30 years who had mild COVID-19 (a few samples of this study predate the infection). Cell type and time point are not known. The chain uses TRBV2 and TRBJ2-7; 14 bases are shared with TRBD2. The CDR3 DNA follows: TGTGCCAGCAGTGAGGGACTAGCGGGGGTCTACGAGCAGTACTTC. This gives the protein CASSEGLAGVYEQYF. Full variable domain (remainder filled in from reference TRBV2 and TRBJ2-7): EPEVTQTPSHQVTQMGQEVILRCVPISNHLYFYWYRQILGQKVEFLVSFYNNEISEKSEIFDDQFSVERPDGSNFTLKIRSTKLEDSAMYFCASSEGLAGVYEQYFGPGTRLTVT.